The T cell receptor beta chain described here comes from a study of blood T cells in healthy people across ages (dated by TCRdb to 2015 to 2017). Regarding the study in general: In model experiments, template switching captured roughly one uniquely barcoded TCR beta cDNA molecule for every two T cells. The study measured age-related changes in TCR beta repertoire diversity using deep sequencing normalized with unique cDNA molecular identifiers. Donors were grouped into four age groups: young (average roughly 15 years), middle-aged (roughly 40), aged (about 59) and long-lived (82). To avoid experimental bias, donors of different ages were randomly spread across the sequencing lanes. Two additional independent replicas of 1 million unique cDNA reads from the same blood draw were analyzed for two donors (one aged 18 to 29 and one aged 80 or older). What the work shows at the level of the full study, not this receptor alone: Conclusive comparison of naive and antigen-experienced compartments was prevented by the profiling of bulk unsorted PBMCs. Estimates of total diversity based on one million sequenced T cells were regarded as lower bounds and as underestimates. The percentage of naive T cells measured by flow cytometry correlated strongly with observed TCR beta diversity. Compared with the aged group, the long-lived group had more naive CD4+ T cells, fewer expanded clones and increased TCR diversity, suggesting age selection. As age increased, observed TCR beta diversity per million T cells dropped in a roughly linear way, and a significant reduction was already evident by age about 40. The CMV infection status of donors was not known, potentially confounding age-related changes in expanded clonotypes.

On this clonotype itself: Its antigen has not been determined. No clone much larger than this one lies a single base away; base qualities are absent.

Systemically healthy Caucasian individuals from Russia, 35 to 50 in total and aged about 6 to 100 years, were included as donors. Ten milliliters of peripheral blood were drawn from each donor into EDTA-treated Vacutainer tubes. PBMCs were isolated by Ficoll-Paque density-gradient centrifugation, with at least 7 million obtained per sample. Total RNA was extracted from PBMCs with Trizol reagent, with at least 5.5 micrograms obtained per sample. Naive CD45RAhigh/CD27high T cell percentages were measured by flow cytometry on a PBMC aliquot from every donor. The cysteine opens and the phenylalanine closes a CDR3 of 15 amino acids. Only the CDR3 DNA stays, 45 bases, in frame from base 1. V is clipped by 7 bases and J by 2 bases, and the sequence between their germline boundaries is 16 bases long. The germline V gene sets CDR1 to SGHDT and CDR2 to YYEEEE. The library was built by means of 5' RACE. TCRdb lists the instrument as Illumina HiSeq 2500. A second PCR of 7 to 11 cycles was performed with a sample-barcoded 5' primer and a J-beta primer mix. Each TCR beta cDNA molecule received a unique molecular identifier from a template-switch 5' adaptor carrying 12 random nucleotides. Each sample yielded at least 3 million CDR3-containing paired-end reads. The Mint cDNA synthesis kit, primed by a TRBC-specific oligonucleotide, was used to synthesize first-strand cDNA from all RNA. Following uracil-DNA glycosylase treatment, all cDNA underwent a first 18-cycle PCR with the universal primers M1SS and BC2_uni_R. The study's own analysis went as follows. Normalization of each sample was performed by random selection of 1 million high-quality reads, each carrying a distinct molecular identifier. Instead of being binned into consensus sequences, reads with shared molecular identifiers were discarded. CDR3 identification, clonotype clustering and error correction used MiTCR with a Q25 quality threshold and the strictest error-elimination algorithm. A nonparametric unseen species model using Euler transformation provided a lower-bound estimate of total TCR beta diversity. TCRdb trimmed the raw reads at Q25, called clones with MiXCR and kept productive beta chains. Merged by CDR3 protein, the rows form single entries marked with the most common genes and DNA. The authors' filters were not applied to this entry. The sample table holds about 400,000 distinct CDR3 sequences, of which roughly half were seen once. In total, the top ten clones hold under 65% of the sample.

This TCR was recovered from a man aged 60 to 75 in good health. The sample taken for sequencing was blood. The chain is made from TRBV5-6 and TRBJ2-1, with the D gene tentatively TRBD1 or TRBD2, based on 6 matching bases in each. The DNA is TGTGCCAGCCGCCCCTGGGGGGCCCCCTACAATGAGCAGTTCTTC. It is translated as CASRPWGAPYNEQFF.